This is a list of T cell receptor beta chains from one sample in a study of shared clonotypes between healthy human individuals. The repertoire was sequenced with immunoSEQ multiplex PCR; TCRdb's copy has only in-frame clones and lacks some. The sample shows 2 million to 2.5 million clones, 92% of them seen only once. The specimen sequenced was naive CD4+ T cells from PBMCs. These receptor sequences come from a man aged 18 to 30 in good health. Some clones in this sample may be carry-over from other donors' samples. Both conserved end residues are part of each CDR3. A D gene is named only where the DNA matches it firmly. The size field is filled for only some rows; it gives once, few, many or a size class.

clone size | D gene | J gene | V gene | CDR3 protein | CDR3 DNA
once | . | TRBJ2-1 | TRBV14 | CASSQRGEGRFF | TGTGCCAGCAGCCAAAGGGGGGAGGGCCGGTTCTTC
. | TRBD1 | TRBJ2-7 | TRBV6-6 | CASTRGTGYYEQYF | TGTGCCAGCACTCGTGGGACAGGGTACTACGAGCAGTACTTC
. | TRBD2 | TRBJ2-7 | TRBV11-2 | CASSFIGTNEQYF | TGTGCCAGCAGCTTTATAGGGACTAACGAGCAGTACTTC
. | . | TRBJ1-3 | TRBV7-2 | CASSPRGNTIYF | TGTGCCAGCAGCCCGAGGGGGAACACCATATATTTT
. | . | TRBJ2-6 | TRBV11-2 | CASSLDRNRAGANVLTF | TGTGCCAGCAGCTTAGATCGAAACAGGGCCGGGGCCAACGTCCTGACTTTC
. | . | TRBJ2-2 | TRBV6-6 | CASRPRETTGELFF | TGTGCCAGCAGACCCAGGGAAACCACCGGGGAGCTGTTTTTT
. | . | TRBJ1-5 | TRBV19 | CASSMYQGRGVDQPQHF | TGTGCCAGTAGTATGTATCAGGGGCGGGGGGTGGATCAGCCCCAGCATTTT
. | TRBD1 | TRBJ1-2 | TRBV11-1 | CASSLEVTGALYTF | TGTGCCAGCAGCTTAGAAGTGACAGGGGCGCTCTACACCTTC
. | . | TRBJ2-7 | TRBV5-1 | CASSPPSAEQYF | TGCGCCAGCAGCCCCCCCTCGGCCGAGCAGTACTTC
. | . | TRBJ2-7 | TRBV28 | CASTQGGEGGYEQYF | TGTGCCAGCACCCAAGGGGGGGAGGGCGGCTACGAGCAGTACTTC
. | . | TRBJ2-7 | TRBV5-4 | CASSLGTLGKQYF | TGTGCCAGCAGCTTAGGGACCCTCGGAAAGCAGTACTTC
. | TRBD1 | TRBJ1-2 | TRBV5-8 | CASSWNRDRGGYTF | TGTGCCAGCAGCTGGAACCGGGACAGGGGTGGCTACACCTTC
. | . | TRBJ2-5 | TRBV29-1 | CSVDDRVGGTQYF | TGCAGCGTTGATGATCGGGTTGGCGGGACCCAGTACTTC
. | . | TRBJ1-2 | TRBV11-2 | CASSPGPGYGYTF | TGTGCCAGCAGCCCCGGACCCGGCTATGGCTACACCTTC
. | . | TRBJ2-4 | TRBV27 | CASSRPGINIQYF | TGTGCCAGCAGTAGGCCAGGGATAAACATTCAGTACTTC
. | . | TRBJ1-3 | TRBV9 | CASSVEGPPGNTIYF | TGTGCCAGCAGCGTAGAGGGCCCTCCTGGAAACACCATATATTTT
few | TRBD2 | TRBJ2-3 | TRBV5-4 | CASSWRGTDTQYF | TGTGCCAGCAGCTGGCGGGGGACAGATACGCAGTATTTT
. | . | TRBJ2-5 | TRBV23-1 | CASSQFPRQGPQETQYF | TGCGCCAGCAGTCAATTTCCACGCCAGGGGCCCCAAGAGACCCAGTACTTC
. | . | TRBJ1-2 | TRBV9 | CASSVGGLLNYGYTF | TGTGCCAGCAGCGTAGGGGGACTGCTAAACTATGGCTACACCTTC
. | . | TRBJ2-3 | TRBV4-2 | CASSQDNPNLPDTQYF | TGTGCCAGCAGCCAAGATAATCCTAACCTCCCAGATACGCAGTATTTT
. | TRBD1 | TRBJ1-5 | TRBV7-2 | CASSLGGQVGQPQHF | TGTGCCAGCAGCTTAGGGGGACAGGTTGGTCAGCCCCAGCATTTT
. | . | TRBJ2-3 | TRBV5-5 | CASSPDGAPRGTQYF | TGTGCCAGCAGCCCGGACGGGGCCCCCCGGGGTACGCAGTATTTT
. | . | TRBJ1-5 | TRBV28 | CASSSQGVSQHF | TGTGCCAGCAGTTCACAGGGAGTGTCCCAGCATTTT
. | . | TRBJ2-7 | TRBV2 | CASSEDAGIMEQYF | TGTGCCAGCAGTGAAGATGCAGGGATTATGGAGCAGTACTTC
. | TRBD1 | TRBJ2-7 | TRBV5-1 | CASSFKDRADYEQYF | TGCGCCAGCAGCTTCAAGGACAGGGCGGACTACGAGCAGTACTTC
. | . | TRBJ1-5 | TRBV15 | CATRGSGQPQHF | TGTGCCACCAGGGGTTCAGGTCAGCCCCAGCATTTT
. | . | TRBJ2-5 | TRBV19 | CASSQRVGETQYF | TGTGCCAGTAGTCAGCGGGTTGGGGAGACCCAGTACTTC
. | TRBD2 | TRBJ2-5 | TRBV19 | CASSIWASGSWETQYF | TGTGCCAGTAGTATCTGGGCTAGCGGGAGTTGGGAGACCCAGTACTTC
. | . | TRBJ2-7 | TRBV30 | CAWKPPGLGSYEQYF | TGTGCCTGGAAGCCTCCGGGCTTAGGCTCCTACGAGCAGTACTTC
. | TRBD2 | TRBJ2-5 | TRBV7-8 | CASSRTPGLARETQYF | TGTGCCAGCAGCCGGACCCCGGGACTAGCTCGGGAGACCCAGTACTTC
. | . | TRBJ1-2 | TRBV28 | CASSSGTNYGYTF | TGTGCCAGCAGCTCTGGCACTAACTATGGCTACACCTTC
. | TRBD1 | TRBJ1-2 | TRBV18 | CASSPLPRQGDANYGYTF | TGTGCCAGCTCACCACTTCCGAGACAGGGGGATGCTAACTATGGCTACACCTTC
. | . | TRBJ1-4 | TRBV6-5 | CASSYTNEKLFF | TGTGCCAGCAGTTACACTAATGAAAAACTGTTTTTT
. | . | TRBJ2-4 | TRBV7-9 | CASSRVSAMGYF | TGTGCCAGCAGTCGTGTCAGCGCAATGGGGTACTTC
. | TRBD2 | TRBJ2-7 | TRBV7-2 | CASSLGRSLAGGWEQYF | TGTGCCAGCAGCTTAGGGAGATCCCTAGCGGGAGGGTGGGAGCAGTACTTC
. | TRBD2 | TRBJ2-2 | TRBV5-1 | CASSLVAGPVTGELFF | TGCGCCAGCAGCTTGGTAGCGGGACCCGTCACCGGGGAGCTGTTTTTT
. | TRBD2 | TRBJ2-7 | TRBV30 | CAGAGTSGSYEQYF | TGTGCCGGGGCGGGGACTAGCGGCTCCTACGAGCAGTACTTC
. | . | TRBJ1-1 | TRBV4-3 | CASSQDPTAEAFF | TGCGCCAGCAGCCAAGATCCCACGGCCGAAGCTTTCTTT
. | TRBD1 | TRBJ2-5 | TRBV5-1 | CASSSAGTGEETQYF | TGCGCCAGCAGCAGCGCCGGGACAGGGGAAGAGACCCAGTACTTC
once | . | TRBJ2-7 | TRBV4-1 | CASSLLVGEEQYF | TGCGCCAGCAGCCTGCTGGTAGGGGAGGAGCAGTACTTC
. | . | TRBJ1-2 | TRBV9 | CASSVGGTANYGYTF | TGTGCCAGCAGCGTAGGAGGGACGGCGAACTATGGCTACACCTTC
once | TRBD2 | TRBJ2-1 | TRBV5-1 | CASSLMLAGDLNEQFF | TGCGCCAGCAGCCTTATGCTAGCGGGAGACCTCAATGAGCAGTTCTTC
. | . | TRBJ1-4 | TRBV5-8 | CASSYGGSGEKLFF | TGTGCCAGCAGCTACGGGGGGTCGGGGGAAAAACTGTTTTTT
. | . | TRBJ2-7 | TRBV18 | CASSPLGAGEQYF | TGTGCCAGCTCACCCTTGGGGGCGGGCGAGCAGTACTTC
. | . | TRBJ2-7 | TRBV2 | CASRSRGSYEQYF | TGTGCCAGCAGGTCCCGGGGGAGCTACGAGCAGTACTTC
. | . | TRBJ2-2 | TRBV27 | CASSLSRNTGELFF | TGTGCCAGCAGTTTAAGCAGGAACACCGGGGAGCTGTTTTTT
. | TRBD1 | TRBJ1-3 | TRBV6-1 | CASSERQGRPIYF | TGTGCCAGCAGTGAGAGACAGGGAAGGCCCATATATTTT